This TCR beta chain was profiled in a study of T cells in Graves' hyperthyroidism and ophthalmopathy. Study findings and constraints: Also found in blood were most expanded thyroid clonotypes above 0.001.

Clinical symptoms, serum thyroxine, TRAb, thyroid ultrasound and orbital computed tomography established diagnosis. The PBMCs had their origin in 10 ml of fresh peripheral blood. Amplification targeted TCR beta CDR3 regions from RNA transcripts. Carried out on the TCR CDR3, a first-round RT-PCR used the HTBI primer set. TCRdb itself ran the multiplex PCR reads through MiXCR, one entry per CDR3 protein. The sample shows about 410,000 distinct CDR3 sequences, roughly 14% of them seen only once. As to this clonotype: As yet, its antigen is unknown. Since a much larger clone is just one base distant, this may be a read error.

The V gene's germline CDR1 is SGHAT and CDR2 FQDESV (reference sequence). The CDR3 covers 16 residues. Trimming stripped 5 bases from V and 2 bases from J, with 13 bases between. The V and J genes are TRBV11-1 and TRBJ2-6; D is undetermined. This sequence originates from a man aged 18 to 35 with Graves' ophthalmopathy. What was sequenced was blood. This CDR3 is CASSRDRNTGANVLTF. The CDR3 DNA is TGTGCCAGCAGCAGAGATCGGAACACTGGGGCCAACGTCCTGACTTTC.